Below are 9 T cell receptor beta chains sequenced from a single sample in a study of shared T cell receptors in the human thymus. TCRdb's table, derived via immunoSEQ multiplex PCR, lists solely in-frame clones and lacks some. Found here are 700,000 or so clones, over 75% of them singletons; the top ten hold around 0.0094%. The same specimen was also included in a second study, on human thymus T cells.

The sample taken for sequencing was thymocytes. The source is a girl under two years old with a congenital heart defect.

The J gene is TRBJ1-6, the V gene TRBV11-2; D perhaps matches TRBD1 (5 bases). Trimming left V 0 bases short and J 10 bases short, with 10 bases between. CDR1 is SGHAT, CDR2 FQNNGV, per germline. This CDR3 spans 14 amino acids. For the CDR3, the DNA is TGTGCCAGCAGCTTAGACAGGGAGGGCTCACCCCTCCACTTT. Translating gives CASSLDREGSPLHF.

The rearrangement uses TRBV14 and TRBJ2-5; TRBD2 matches at 10 bases. V lost 1 base, J lost 2 bases, and 7 bases stayed unmatched. The CDR3 runs to 17 residues. Germline lookup yields CDR1 SGHDN and CDR2 FVKESK. The CDR3 nucleotides read TGTGCCAGCAGCCAAGGGGTTACTAGCGGGAAGCAAGAGACCCAGTACTTC. Protein product: CASSQGVTSGKQETQYF.

The chain couples TRBV27 to TRBJ2-7; TRBD2 matches at 9 bases. Germline V gene lookup returns CDR1 MNHEY and CDR2 SMNVEV (reference sequence). This CDR3 spans 14 amino acids. The junction had 6 bases not matched to a gene; V was cut back by 3 bases and J by 6 bases. DNA of the CDR3: TGTGCCAGCAGTTTGGTGCCGCGGGAGGGCGAGCAGTACTTC. It translates to CASSLVPREGEQYF.

This chain joins TRBV12-5 and TRBJ2-7; 10 bases fit TRBD1. Germline CDR1 reads LGHNT; CDR2 reads FRNRAP. This CDR3 is 17 amino acids long. Unmatched junction bases numbered 6, after V lost 0 bases and J lost 1 base. In nucleotides, the CDR3 is TGTGCTAGTGGTTTGGTCTGCCGGGACAGGGGATCCTACGAGCAGTACTTC. Protein sequence: CASGLVCRDRGSYEQYF.

This clone was observed a few times. The J gene is TRBJ2-3, the V gene TRBV5-4; 9 positions agree with TRBD1. Germline lookup yields CDR1 SGHNT and CDR2 YYREEE (reference sequence). V trimming: 4 bases; J trimming: 1 base; junction bases outside the gene matches: 7. The CDR3 contains 16 residues. The DNA of the CDR3 is TGTGCCAGCAGCGAAGACAGGGGGGGCGGCACAGATACGCAGTATTTT. Its translation: CASSEDRGGGTDTQYF.

The chain carries TRBV4-1 and TRBJ2-1; 7 positions agree with TRBD1. Per germline, CDR1 MGHRA and CDR2 YSYEKL. The CDR3 has 16 amino acids. V shed 1 base and J 5 bases; nucleotides not matched to a gene: 8. CDR3 loop: CASSQVFRGSNNEQFF. CDR3 DNA: TGCGCCAGCAGCCAAGTTTTCAGGGGGAGTAACAATGAGCAGTTCTTC.

The J gene is TRBJ1-1, the V gene TRBV7-8; D is perhaps TRBD1 (5 bases). Per the germline V gene, CDR1 is SGHVS and CDR2 is FQNEAQ. The CDR3 covers 17 residues. V lost 1 base and J 4 bases, leaving 19 bases between the germline ends. The CDR3 sequence is CASSLVCGGEVGTEAFF. As DNA, the CDR3 is TGTGCCAGCAGCTTAGTTTGTGGGGGGGAGGTCGGCACTGAAGCTTTCTTT.

V and J are TRBV5-1 and TRBJ1-3; TRBD1 matches at 8 bases. The CDR3 is 16 residues long. V shed 3 bases and J 2 bases; nucleotides not matched to a gene: 7. CDR1 and CDR2 from the germline V gene are SGHRS and YFSETQ. The DNA of the CDR3 is TGCGCCAGCAGCTCAGGACAGGGAAGAACTGGAAACACCATATATTTT. The encoded protein is CASSSGQGRTGNTIYF.

The V call is TRBV4-1, the J call TRBJ1-4; TRBD1 matches 8 bases. Germline V gene sequence: CDR1 MGHRA, CDR2 YSYEKL. V dropped 6 bases and J dropped 7; count of bases not matched to a gene: 16. This CDR3 contains 17 residues. DNA of the CDR3: TGCGCCAGCAGTTCTGGGACAGGTAGCGCGGTAGGTGAAAAACTGTTTTTT. Translating it yields CASSSGTGSAVGEKLFF.